This T cell receptor (beta chain) derives from a study of blood T cell repertoires in COVID-19. Study-wide background: The analysed material was cDNA or gDNA that came from T cells, B-cell-depleted T cells, or PBMCs.

In the case of this clone: Other nucleotide sequences in the sample specify the same CDR3.

This CDR3 comprises 14 residues. Germline V gives CDR1 SEHNR, CDR2 FQNEAQ (reference sequence). Trimming removed 5 bases at V and 2 bases at J, with 12 bases between. Participants came from roughly 25 US areas, aged about 18 to 90 years. Cohorts were determined from participant-reported clinical history. Original processing methods: From reference gene primer amplification, estimates of nucleated cell counts were derived. The repertoire was sequenced with immunoSEQ multiplex PCR; TCRdb's copy has only in-frame clones and lacks some. V and J calls and clone size are those listed in that table; D and trimming were worked out from the DNA. The data contain 300,000 to 350,000 clones, roughly 85% of them singletons.

The source material was PBMCs or T cells enriched from blood (not recorded which). This chain uses TRBV7-9 with TRBJ1-2, with D uncertain. The receptor comes from a young man who had recovered from COVID-19. This CDR3 reads CASSPRTGNYGYTF. The CDR3 DNA reads TGTGCCAGCAGCCCAAGGACGGGAAACTATGGCTACACCTTC.